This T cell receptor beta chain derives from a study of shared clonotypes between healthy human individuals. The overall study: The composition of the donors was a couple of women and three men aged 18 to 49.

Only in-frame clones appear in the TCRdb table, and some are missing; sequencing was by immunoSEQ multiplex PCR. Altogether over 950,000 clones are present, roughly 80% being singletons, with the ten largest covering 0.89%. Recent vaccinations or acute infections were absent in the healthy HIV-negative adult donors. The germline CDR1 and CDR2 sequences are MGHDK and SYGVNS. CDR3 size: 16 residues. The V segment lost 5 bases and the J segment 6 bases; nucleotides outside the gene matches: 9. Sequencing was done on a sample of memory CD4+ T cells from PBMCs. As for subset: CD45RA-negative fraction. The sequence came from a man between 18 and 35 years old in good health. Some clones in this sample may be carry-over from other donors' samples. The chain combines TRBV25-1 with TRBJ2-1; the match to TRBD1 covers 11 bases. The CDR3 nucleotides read TGTGCCAGCAGTAGCGGGACAGGGGGTATGGTCAATGAGCAGTTCTTC. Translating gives CASSSGTGGMVNEQFF.